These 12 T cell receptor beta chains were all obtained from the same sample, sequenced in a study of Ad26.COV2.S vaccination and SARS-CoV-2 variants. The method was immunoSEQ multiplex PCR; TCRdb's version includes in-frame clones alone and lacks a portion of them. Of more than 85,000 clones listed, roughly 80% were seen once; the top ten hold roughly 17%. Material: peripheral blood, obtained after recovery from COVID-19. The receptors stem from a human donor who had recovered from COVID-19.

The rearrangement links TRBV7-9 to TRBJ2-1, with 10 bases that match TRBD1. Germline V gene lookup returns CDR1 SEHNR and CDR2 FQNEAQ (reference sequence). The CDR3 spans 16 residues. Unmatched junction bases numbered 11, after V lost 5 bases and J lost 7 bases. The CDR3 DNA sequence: TGTGCCAGCAGCAACTGGGACAGGGGTAGGACTAATGAGCAGTTCTTC. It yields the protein CASSNWDRGRTNEQFF.

The CDR3 sequence: CASSLRGTGSGNEQFF. For the CDR3, the DNA is TGCGCCAGCAGCCTACGGGGGACAGGGAGTGGCAATGAGCAGTTCTTC. This chain joins TRBV5-1 and TRBJ2-1, with 9 bases matching TRBD1. CDR1 is SGHRS, CDR2 YFSETQ, per germline. V trimming: 4 bases; J trimming: 6 bases; junction bases outside the gene matches: 11. This CDR3 contains 16 residues.

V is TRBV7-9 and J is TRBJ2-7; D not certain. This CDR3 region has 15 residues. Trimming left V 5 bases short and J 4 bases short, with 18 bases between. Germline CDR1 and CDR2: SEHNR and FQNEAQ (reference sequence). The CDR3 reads CASSPGKGTSYEQYF. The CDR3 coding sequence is TGTGCCAGCAGCCCTGGGAAGGGAACATCATACGAGCAGTACTTC.

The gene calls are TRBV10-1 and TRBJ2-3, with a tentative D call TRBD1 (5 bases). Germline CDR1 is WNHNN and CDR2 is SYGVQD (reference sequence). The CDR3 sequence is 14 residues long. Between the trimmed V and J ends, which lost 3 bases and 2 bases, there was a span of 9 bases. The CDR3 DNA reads TGCGCCAGCAGTGATGGGGCCGCCACAGATACGCAGTATTTT. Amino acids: CASSDGAATDTQYF.

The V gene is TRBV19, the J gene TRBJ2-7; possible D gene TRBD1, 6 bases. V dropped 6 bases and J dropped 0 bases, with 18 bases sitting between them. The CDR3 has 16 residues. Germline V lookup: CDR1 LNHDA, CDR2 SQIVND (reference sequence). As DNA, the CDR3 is TGTGCCAGTAGGGCCCTCTCCGGGGACAACTCCTACGAGCAGTACTTC. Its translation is CASRALSGDNSYEQYF. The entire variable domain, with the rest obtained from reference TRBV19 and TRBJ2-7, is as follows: DGGITQSPKYLFRKEGQNVTLSCEQNLNHDAMYWYRQDPGQGLRLIYYSQIVNDFQKGDIAEGYSVSREKKESFPLTVTSAQKNPTAFYLCASRALSGDNSYEQYFGPGTRLTVT.

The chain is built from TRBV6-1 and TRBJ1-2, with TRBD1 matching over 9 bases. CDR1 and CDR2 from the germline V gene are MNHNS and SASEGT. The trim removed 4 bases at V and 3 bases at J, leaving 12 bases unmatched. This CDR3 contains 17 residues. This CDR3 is CASSAVGGTGRYYGYTF. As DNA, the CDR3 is TGTGCCAGCAGTGCCGTGGGGGGGACAGGGCGCTACTATGGCTACACCTTC.

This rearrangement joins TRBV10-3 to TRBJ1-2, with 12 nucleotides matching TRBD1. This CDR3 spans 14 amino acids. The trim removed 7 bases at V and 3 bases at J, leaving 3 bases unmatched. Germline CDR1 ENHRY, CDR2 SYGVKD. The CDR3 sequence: CAIKGQGADYGYTF. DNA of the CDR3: TGTGCCATCAAGGGACAGGGGGCCGACTATGGCTACACCTTC.

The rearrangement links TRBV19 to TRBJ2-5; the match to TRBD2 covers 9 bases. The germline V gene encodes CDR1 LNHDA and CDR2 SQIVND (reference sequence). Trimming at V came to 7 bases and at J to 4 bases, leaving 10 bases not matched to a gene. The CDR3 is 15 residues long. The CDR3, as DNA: TGTGCCAGTAAGGCGGGGGGGTTAGTGGGAGAGACCCAGTACTTC. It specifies CASKAGGLVGETQYF. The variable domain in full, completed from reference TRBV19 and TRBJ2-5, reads DGGITQSPKYLFRKEGQNVTLSCEQNLNHDAMYWYRQDPGQGLRLIYYSQIVNDFQKGDIAEGYSVSREKKESFPLTVTSAQKNPTAFYLCASKAGGLVGETQYFGPGTRLLVL.

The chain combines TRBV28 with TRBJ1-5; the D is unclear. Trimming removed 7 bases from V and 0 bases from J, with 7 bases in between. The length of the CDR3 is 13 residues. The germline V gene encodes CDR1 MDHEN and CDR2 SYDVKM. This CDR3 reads CASIPYSNQPQHF. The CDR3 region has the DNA TGTGCCAGCATTCCCTATAGCAATCAGCCCCAGCATTTT.

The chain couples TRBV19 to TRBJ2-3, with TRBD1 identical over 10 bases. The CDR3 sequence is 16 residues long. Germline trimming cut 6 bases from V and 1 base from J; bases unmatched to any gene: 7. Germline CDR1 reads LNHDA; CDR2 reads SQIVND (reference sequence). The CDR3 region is CASRTDGTGGTDTQYF. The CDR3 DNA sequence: TGTGCCAGTAGGACTGACGGGACAGGGGGCACAGATACGCAGTATTTT.

The chain's CDR3 is CASSQGQGPNTEAFF. The CDR3 DNA follows: TGCGCCAGCAGCCAAGGACAGGGACCGAACACTGAAGCTTTCTTT. The V gene is TRBV4-1, the J gene TRBJ1-1, with TRBD1 matching 7 bases. Germline V gene sequence: CDR1 MGHRA, CDR2 YSYEKL. The CDR3 is 15 amino acids. Trimming at V came to 1 base and at J to 1 base, leaving 3 bases not matched to a gene.

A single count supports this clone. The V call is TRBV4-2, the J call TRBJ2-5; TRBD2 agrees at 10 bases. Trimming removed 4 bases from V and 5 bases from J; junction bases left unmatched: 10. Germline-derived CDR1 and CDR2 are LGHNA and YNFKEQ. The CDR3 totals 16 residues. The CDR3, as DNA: TGTGCCAGCAGCCTTAGCGGGGGGACCCGGGGGGAGACCCAGTACTTC. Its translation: CASSLSGGTRGETQYF.